This TCR beta chain was captured by sequencing in a study of regulatory T cells in long-lasting Graves disease. CDR3 regions were amplified by Arm-PCR using iRepertoire HTBI primers to build TCR beta libraries. TCRdb re-called the multiplex PCR reads through MiXCR, storing one row per CDR3 protein. The table shows over 400,000 distinct CDR3 sequences, with less than 15% occurring only once. Germline V lookup: CDR1 SGHVS, CDR2 FQNEAQ. This CDR3 comprises 13 residues. Trimming removed 1 base at V and 7 bases at J, with 8 bases between. This sample's time point: newly diagnosed GD, antithyroid drugs for less than 3 months. The authors made the TCR library using RNA they extracted from PBMCs. This clonotype was seen at least ten times. These same data were also listed under a study on T cells in Graves' hyperthyroidism and ophthalmopathy. That publication notes: Ophthalmopathy was identified by the model a median 6.5 months ahead of onset.

Material: peripheral blood mononuclear cells (PBMCs), obtained at new diagnosis, from a patient treated with antithyroid drugs. The rearrangement joins TRBV7-8 to TRBJ2-1; D possibly corresponds to TRBD1 (5 bases). This sequence originates from a woman aged 45-65 years with Graves disease. CDR3 protein: CASSLVGVNEQFF. As DNA, the CDR3 is TGTGCCAGCAGCTTAGTAGGGGTGAATGAGCAGTTCTTC.